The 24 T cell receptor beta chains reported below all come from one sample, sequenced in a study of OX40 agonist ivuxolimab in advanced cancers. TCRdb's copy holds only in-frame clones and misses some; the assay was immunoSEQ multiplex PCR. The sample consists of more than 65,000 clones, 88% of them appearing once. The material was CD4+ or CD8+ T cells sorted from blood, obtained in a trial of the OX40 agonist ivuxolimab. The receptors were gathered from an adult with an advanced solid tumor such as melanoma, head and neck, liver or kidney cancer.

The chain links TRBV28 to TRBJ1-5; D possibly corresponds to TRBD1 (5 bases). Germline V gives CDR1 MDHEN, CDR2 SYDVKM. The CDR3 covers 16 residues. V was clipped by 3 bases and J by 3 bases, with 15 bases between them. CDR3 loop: CASSFGGGGPNQPQHF. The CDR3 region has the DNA TGTGCCAGCAGTTTTGGGGGGGGAGGACCCAATCAGCCCCAGCATTTT.

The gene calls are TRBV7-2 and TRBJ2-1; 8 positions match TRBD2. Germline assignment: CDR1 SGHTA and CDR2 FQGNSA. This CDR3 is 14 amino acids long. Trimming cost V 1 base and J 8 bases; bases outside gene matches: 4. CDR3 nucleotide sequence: TGTGCCAGCAGCTTAGTAGCGGGAAAGTATGAGCAGTTCTTC. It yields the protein CASSLVAGKYEQFF. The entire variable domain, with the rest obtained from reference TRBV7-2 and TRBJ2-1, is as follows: GAGVSQSPSNKVTEKGKDVELRCDPISGHTALYWYRQSLGQGLEFLIYFQGNSAPDKSGLPSDRFSAERTGGSVSTLTIQRTQQEDSAVYLCASSLVAGKYEQFFGPGTRLTVL.

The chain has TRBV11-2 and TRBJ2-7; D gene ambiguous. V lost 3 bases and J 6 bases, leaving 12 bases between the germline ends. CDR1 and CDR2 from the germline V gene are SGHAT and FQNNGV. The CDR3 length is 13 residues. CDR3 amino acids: CASSLEPQIEQYF. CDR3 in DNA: TGTGCCAGCAGCTTGGAGCCGCAAATCGAGCAGTACTTC.

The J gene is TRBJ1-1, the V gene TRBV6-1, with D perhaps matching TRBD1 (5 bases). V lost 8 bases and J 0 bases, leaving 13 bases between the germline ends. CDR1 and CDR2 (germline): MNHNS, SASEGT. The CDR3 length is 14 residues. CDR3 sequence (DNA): TGTGCCAGCTCCAGACAGACTATGAACACTGAAGCTTTCTTT. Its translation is CASSRQTMNTEAFF.

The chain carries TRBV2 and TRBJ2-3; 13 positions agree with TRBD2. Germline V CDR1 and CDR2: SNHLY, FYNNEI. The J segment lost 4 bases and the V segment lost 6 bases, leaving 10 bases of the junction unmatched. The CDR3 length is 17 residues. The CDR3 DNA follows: TGTGCCAGCAGGCAGGACCGGACTAGCGGGGGTGCAGATACGCAGTATTTT. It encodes CASRQDRTSGGADTQYF. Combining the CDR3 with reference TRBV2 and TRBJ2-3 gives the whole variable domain EPEVTQTPSHQVTQMGQEVILRCVPISNHLYFYWYRQILGQKVEFLVSFYNNEISEKSEIFDDQFSVERPDGSNFTLKIRSTKLEDSAMYFCASRQDRTSGGADTQYFGPGTRLTVL.

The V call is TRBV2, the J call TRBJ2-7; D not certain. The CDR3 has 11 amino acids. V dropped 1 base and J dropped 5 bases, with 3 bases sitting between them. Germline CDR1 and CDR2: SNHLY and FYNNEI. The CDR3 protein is CASSEGHEQYF. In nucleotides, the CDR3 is TGTGCCAGCAGTGAAGGGCACGAGCAGTACTTC.

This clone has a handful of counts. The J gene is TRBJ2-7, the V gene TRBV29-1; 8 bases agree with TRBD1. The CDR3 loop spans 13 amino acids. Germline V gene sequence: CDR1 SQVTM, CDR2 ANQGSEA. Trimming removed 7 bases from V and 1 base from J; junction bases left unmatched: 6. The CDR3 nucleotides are TGCAGCGCGCGACAGGGGAATTCCTACGAGCAGTACTTC. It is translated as CSARQGNSYEQYF.

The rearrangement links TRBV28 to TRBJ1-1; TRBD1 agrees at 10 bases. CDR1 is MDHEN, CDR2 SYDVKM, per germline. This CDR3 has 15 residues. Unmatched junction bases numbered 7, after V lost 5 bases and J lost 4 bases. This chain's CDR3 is CASSRPGQGFTEAFF. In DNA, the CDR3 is TGTGCCAGCAGTCGACCGGGACAGGGGTTCACTGAAGCTTTCTTT.

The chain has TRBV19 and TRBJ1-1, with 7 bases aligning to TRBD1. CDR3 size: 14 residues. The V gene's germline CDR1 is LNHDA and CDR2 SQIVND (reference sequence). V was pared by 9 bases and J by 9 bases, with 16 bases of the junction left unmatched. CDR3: CASGPTGTAAKAFF. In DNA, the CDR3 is TGTGCCAGCGGCCCGACCGGGACAGCAGCGAAAGCTTTCTTT. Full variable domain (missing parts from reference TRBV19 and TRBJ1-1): DGGITQSPKYLFRKEGQNVTLSCEQNLNHDAMYWYRQDPGQGLRLIYYSQIVNDFQKGDIAEGYSVSREKKESFPLTVTSAQKNPTAFYLCASGPTGTAAKAFFGQGTRLTVV.

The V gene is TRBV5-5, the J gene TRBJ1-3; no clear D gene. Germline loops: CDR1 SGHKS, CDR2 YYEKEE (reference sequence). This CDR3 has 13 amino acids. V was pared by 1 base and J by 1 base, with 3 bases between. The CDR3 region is CASSLWSGNTIYF. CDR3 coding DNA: TGTGCCAGCAGCTTGTGGTCTGGAAACACCATATATTTT.

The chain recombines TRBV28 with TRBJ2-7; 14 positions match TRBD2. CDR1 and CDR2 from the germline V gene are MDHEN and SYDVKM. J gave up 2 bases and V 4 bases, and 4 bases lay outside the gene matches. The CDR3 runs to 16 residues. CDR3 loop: CASSSSGLAGAYEQYF. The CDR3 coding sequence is TGTGCCAGCAGTTCCTCGGGACTAGCGGGAGCCTACGAGCAGTACTTC. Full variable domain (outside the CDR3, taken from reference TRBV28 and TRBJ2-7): DVKVTQSSRYLVKRTGEKVFLECVQDMDHENMFWYRQDPGLGLRLIYFSYDVKMKEKGDIPEGYSVSREKKERFSLILESASTNQTSMYLCASSSSGLAGAYEQYFGPGTRLTVT.

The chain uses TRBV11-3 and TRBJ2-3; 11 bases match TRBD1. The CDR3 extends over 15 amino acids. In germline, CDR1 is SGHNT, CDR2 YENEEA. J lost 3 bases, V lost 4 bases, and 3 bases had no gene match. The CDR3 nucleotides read TGTGCCAGCAGCTGGACAGGGGGCGGGACAGATACGCAGTATTTT. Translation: CASSWTGGGTDTQYF.

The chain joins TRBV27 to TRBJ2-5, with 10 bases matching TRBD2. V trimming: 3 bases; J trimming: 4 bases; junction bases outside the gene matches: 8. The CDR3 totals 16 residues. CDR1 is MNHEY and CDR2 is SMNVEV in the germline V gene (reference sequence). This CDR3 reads CASSFASGGFGETQYF. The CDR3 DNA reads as TGTGCCAGCAGTTTCGCTAGCGGGGGTTTCGGAGAGACCCAGTACTTC.

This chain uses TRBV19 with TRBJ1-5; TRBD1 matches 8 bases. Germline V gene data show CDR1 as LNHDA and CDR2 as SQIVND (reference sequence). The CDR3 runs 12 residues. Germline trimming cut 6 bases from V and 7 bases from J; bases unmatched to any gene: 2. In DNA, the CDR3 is TGTGCCAGTAGCGACAGGGGACAGCCCCAGCATTTT. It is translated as CASSDRGQPQHF.

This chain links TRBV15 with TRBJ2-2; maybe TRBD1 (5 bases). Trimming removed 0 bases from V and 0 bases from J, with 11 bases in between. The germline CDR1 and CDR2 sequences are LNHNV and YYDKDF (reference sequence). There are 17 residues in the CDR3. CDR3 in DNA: TGTGCCACCAGCAGAGATATAGCCAGGGCGAACACCGGGGAGCTGTTTTTT. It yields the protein CATSRDIARANTGELFF.

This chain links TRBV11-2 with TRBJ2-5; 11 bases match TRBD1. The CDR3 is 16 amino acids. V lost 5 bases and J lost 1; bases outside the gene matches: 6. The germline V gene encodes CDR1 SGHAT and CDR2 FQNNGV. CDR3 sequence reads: CASSPQDRGLQETQYF. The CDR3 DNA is TGTGCCAGCAGCCCTCAGGACAGGGGGCTCCAAGAGACCCAGTACTTC.

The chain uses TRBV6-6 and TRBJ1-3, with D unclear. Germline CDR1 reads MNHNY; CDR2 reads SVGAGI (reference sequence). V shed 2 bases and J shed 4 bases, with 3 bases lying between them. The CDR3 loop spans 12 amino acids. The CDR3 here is CASSYTGNTIYF. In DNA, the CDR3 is TGTGCCAGCAGTTACACAGGAAACACCATATATTTT.

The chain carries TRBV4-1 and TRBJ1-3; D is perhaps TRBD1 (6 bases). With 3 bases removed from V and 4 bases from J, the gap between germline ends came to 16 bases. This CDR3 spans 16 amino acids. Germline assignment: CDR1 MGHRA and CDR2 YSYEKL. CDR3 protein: CASSQARRTAGNTIYF. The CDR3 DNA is TGCGCCAGCAGCCAGGCTAGACGGACAGCCGGAAACACCATATATTTT.

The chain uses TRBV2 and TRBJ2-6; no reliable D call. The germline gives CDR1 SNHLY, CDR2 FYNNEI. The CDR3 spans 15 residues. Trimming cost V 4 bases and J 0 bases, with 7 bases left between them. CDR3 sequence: CASSAESSGANVLTF. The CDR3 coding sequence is TGTGCCAGCAGTGCTGAGAGCTCTGGGGCCAACGTCCTGACTTTC.

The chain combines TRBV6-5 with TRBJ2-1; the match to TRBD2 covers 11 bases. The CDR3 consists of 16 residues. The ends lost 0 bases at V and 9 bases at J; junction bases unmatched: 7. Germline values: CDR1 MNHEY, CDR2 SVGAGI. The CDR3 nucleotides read TGTGCCAGCAGTTACTCGGGTAGCGGGGGGGTAGGTGAGCAGTTCTTC. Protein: CASSYSGSGGVGEQFF.

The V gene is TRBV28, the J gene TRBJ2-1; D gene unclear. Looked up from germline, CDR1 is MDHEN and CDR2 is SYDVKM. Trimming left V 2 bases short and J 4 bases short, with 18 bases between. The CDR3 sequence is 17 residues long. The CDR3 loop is CASSLIFVSVSYNEQFF. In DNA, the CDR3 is TGTGCCAGCAGTTTAATCTTTGTGTCGGTGTCATACAATGAGCAGTTCTTC.

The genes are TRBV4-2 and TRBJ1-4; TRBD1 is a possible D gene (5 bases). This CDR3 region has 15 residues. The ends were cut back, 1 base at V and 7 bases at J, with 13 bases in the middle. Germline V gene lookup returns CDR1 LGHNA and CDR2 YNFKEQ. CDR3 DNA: TGTGCCAGCAGCCAAGGAGGGGCAGGGTTTGAAAAACTGTTTTTT. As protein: CASSQGGAGFEKLFF.

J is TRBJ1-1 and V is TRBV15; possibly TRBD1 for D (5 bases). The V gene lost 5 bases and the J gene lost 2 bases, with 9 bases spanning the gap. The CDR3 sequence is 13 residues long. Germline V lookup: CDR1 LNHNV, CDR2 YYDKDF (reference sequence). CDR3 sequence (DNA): TGTGCCACCAGCTTCCGGGACAACACTGAAGCTTTCTTT. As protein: CATSFRDNTEAFF.

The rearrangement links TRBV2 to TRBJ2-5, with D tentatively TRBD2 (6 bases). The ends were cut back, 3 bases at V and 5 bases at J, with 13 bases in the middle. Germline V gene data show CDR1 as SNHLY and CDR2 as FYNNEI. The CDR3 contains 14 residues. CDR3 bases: TGTGCCAGCAGTGATCGGAGCGGAGGGGAGACCCAGTACTTC. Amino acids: CASSDRSGGETQYF.